One and the same sample provided the 8 T cell receptor beta chains below, sequenced in a study of control samples from healthy donors and cancer patients (dated by TCRdb to the early 2020s). Library preparation employed the immunoSEQ multiplex PCR assay. TCRdb took this table from immuneACCESS and kept in-frame rearrangements with V and J called. Such tables lack part of the clones; where checked against another copy, unresolved V genes explain under half of the gap, and the rest is unexplained. The table for this sample lists roughly 84,000 clones; about nine tenths of them were counted only once. The top ten clonotypes cover 17% of the sample. The sequenced sample consisted of blood. These receptors came from a man aged 50 to 60 in good health.

The genes are TRBV7-9 and TRBJ1-1; TRBD1 matches 7 bases. Germline CDR1 SEHNR, CDR2 FQNEAQ (reference sequence). CDR3 length: 13 residues. Unmatched junction bases numbered 7, after V lost 2 bases and J lost 10 bases. CDR3 in DNA: TGTGCCAGCAGCTTATCCACAGGGGAGCGAGCTTTCTTT. Translating gives CASSLSTGERAFF.

The V gene is TRBV5-1, the J gene TRBJ1-5; D might be TRBD1 (5 bases). This CDR3 region has 14 residues. Between the trimmed V and J ends, which lost 3 bases and 4 bases, there was a span of 11 bases. Germline V CDR1 and CDR2: SGHRS, YFSETQ. The CDR3 reads CASSYDSNNQPQHF. The CDR3 DNA sequence: TGCGCCAGCAGCTACGACAGCAATAATCAGCCCCAGCATTTT.

The rearrangement links TRBV4-2 to TRBJ2-3; TRBD1 aligns across 9 bases. The CDR3 is 15 residues long. J was trimmed by 4 bases and V by 1 base; bases with no gene match: 3. The germline gives CDR1 LGHNA, CDR2 YNFKEQ. The CDR3: CASSQAGTGSDTQYF. The CDR3 DNA reads as TGTGCCAGCAGCCAAGCCGGGACAGGGTCAGATACGCAGTATTTT.

The rearrangement links TRBV18 to TRBJ1-1, with D unresolved. The CDR3 runs to 13 residues. V lost 2 bases and J 1 base, leaving 5 bases between the germline ends. From germline, CDR1 is KGHSH and CDR2 LQKENI. The CDR3 bases are TGTGCCAGCTCACCAGGGGAGAACACTGAAGCTTTCTTT. It translates to CASSPGENTEAFF.

The CDR3 nucleotides are TGTGCCAGCAGTAGCGGGGTTACCTACAATGAGCAGTTCTTC. This sequence encodes CASSSGVTYNEQFF. This chain links TRBV6-6 with TRBJ2-1; 7 positions match TRBD2. The germline gives CDR1 MNHNY, CDR2 SVGAGI (reference sequence). The CDR3 covers 14 residues. V lost 5 bases, J lost 2 bases, and 3 bases stayed unmatched.

The chain recombines TRBV6-5 with TRBJ1-2; D unresolved. The V gene's germline CDR1 is MNHEY and CDR2 SVGAGI. V gave up 7 bases and J gave up 0 bases, with 12 bases separating them. This CDR3 has 14 amino acids. CDR3 DNA: TGTGCCAGCAAGAGGGATACTGCTAACTATGGCTACACCTTC. Protein sequence: CASKRDTANYGYTF.

The J gene is TRBJ1-2, the V gene TRBV18, with D perhaps TRBD1 (6 bases). CDR3 size: 14 residues. The V gene lost 8 bases and the J gene lost 1 base, with 14 bases spanning the gap. Germline V gene lookup returns CDR1 KGHSH and CDR2 LQKENI. CDR3 DNA: TGTGCCAGCGTTAAAAACAGGGATAACTATGGCTACACCTTC. It is translated as CASVKNRDNYGYTF.

This chain links TRBV3-1 (or the pseudogene TRBV3-2) with TRBJ2-3; 8 bases are a match to TRBD1. J gave up 8 bases and V 1 base, and 11 bases lay outside the gene matches. There are 16 residues in the CDR3. Germline V CDR1 and CDR2: LGHDT, YNNKEL (reference sequence). As DNA, the CDR3 is TGTGCCAGCAGCCAAGCCGACAGGGGCCCTTTTGGTACGCAGTATTTT. Translation gives CASSQADRGPFGTQYF.